What follows are 20 T cell receptor beta chains derived from one specimen sequenced in a study of OX40 agonist ivuxolimab in advanced cancers. Libraries were prepared by immunoSEQ multiplex PCR; TCRdb keeps only in-frame clonotypes and omits some of them. The table includes tens of thousands of clones, roughly nine tenths detected once. The sample consisted of CD4+ or CD8+ T cells sorted from blood, taken in a trial of the OX40 agonist ivuxolimab. The receptors originated from an adult with an advanced solid tumor such as melanoma, head and neck, liver or kidney cancer.

This chain uses TRBV29-1 with TRBJ1-5; D is unresolved. V lost 4 bases to trimming and J lost 0 bases, with 4 bases between them. Germline-derived CDR1 and CDR2 are SQVTM and ANQGSEA. The length of the CDR3 is 12 residues. The CDR3 bases are TGCAGCGTTGCTAGTAGCAATCAGCCCCAGCATTTT. This gives the protein CSVASSNQPQHF.

The chain joins TRBV28 to TRBJ2-4; 8 bases fit TRBD1. This CDR3 is built from 13 residues. CDR1 is MDHEN and CDR2 is SYDVKM in the germline V gene. V lost 6 bases to trimming and J lost 8 bases; unmatched junction nucleotides: 6. The CDR3 is CASSRQGLDIQYF. The CDR3, as DNA: TGTGCCAGCAGCCGACAGGGGTTGGACATTCAGTACTTC.

The V and J genes are TRBV14 and TRBJ1-3, with D hard to call. Trimming removed 5 bases from V and 1 base from J, with 12 bases in between. CDR3 length: 15 residues. The germline CDR1 and CDR2 sequences are SGHDN and FVKESK. The CDR3 here is CASSLNRGSGNTIYF. CDR3 coding DNA: TGTGCCAGCAGCTTAAACCGGGGTTCTGGAAACACCATATATTTT.

The rearrangement joins TRBV28 to TRBJ2-1; D is ambiguous. The CDR3 totals 11 residues. Germline-derived CDR1 and CDR2 are MDHEN and SYDVKM. V was pared by 5 bases and J by 6 bases, with 5 bases between. CDR3 residues: CASSTLNEQFF. The DNA of the CDR3 is TGTGCCAGCAGTACCCTCAATGAGCAGTTCTTC.

The rearrangement links TRBV11-1 to TRBJ2-1; 12 bases map to TRBD1. Trimming removed 3 bases from V and 9 bases from J; junction bases left unmatched: 6. The CDR3 contains 15 residues. Germline V gene data show CDR1 as SGHAT and CDR2 as FQDESV (reference sequence). CDR3 amino acids: CASSFGTGGASEQFF. The CDR3 coding sequence is TGTGCCAGCAGCTTCGGGACAGGGGGCGCATCTGAGCAGTTCTTC.

The chain has TRBV28 and TRBJ2-3; the D gene could be TRBD1 or TRBD2 (5 bases each). There are 14 residues in the CDR3. Between the trimmed V and J ends, which lost 2 bases and 4 bases, there was a span of 10 bases. Germline V CDR1 and CDR2: MDHEN, SYDVKM. The CDR3 loop is CASSLMRGADTQYF. CDR3 bases: TGTGCCAGCAGTTTAATGAGAGGGGCAGATACGCAGTATTTT.

V and J are TRBV2 and TRBJ2-1; 9 positions match TRBD1. Germline V CDR1 and CDR2: SNHLY, FYNNEI. The CDR3 length is 14 residues. V trimming: 4 bases; J trimming: 9 bases; junction bases outside the gene matches: 7. CDR3 amino acids: CASSAYRGLSEQFF. CDR3 DNA sequence: TGTGCCAGCAGTGCCTACAGGGGGCTAAGTGAGCAGTTCTTC.

The chain combines TRBV28 with TRBJ1-1, with D uncertain. CDR1 MDHEN and CDR2 SYDVKM come from the germline V gene. This CDR3 is 14 amino acids long. Trimming left V 2 bases short and J 1 base short, with 8 bases between. The CDR3 here is CASSLGVKNTEAFF. CDR3 sequence (DNA): TGTGCCAGCAGTTTAGGGGTGAAGAACACTGAAGCTTTCTTT. The full variable domain, with the rest looked up from reference TRBV28 and TRBJ1-1, is DVKVTQSSRYLVKRTGEKVFLECVQDMDHENMFWYRQDPGLGLRLIYFSYDVKMKEKGDIPEGYSVSREKKERFSLILESASTNQTSMYLCASSLGVKNTEAFFGQGTRLTVV.

This rearrangement joins TRBV5-1 to TRBJ2-1; TRBD2 agrees at 11 bases. The V segment lost 5 bases and the J segment 4 bases; nucleotides outside the gene matches: 5. CDR3 length: 15 amino acids. Germline CDR1 SGHRS, CDR2 YFSETQ. The CDR3 here is CASSSGRAAYNEQFF. CDR3 coding DNA: TGCGCCAGCAGTAGCGGGAGGGCCGCGTACAATGAGCAGTTCTTC.

This rearrangement joins TRBV14 to TRBJ2-2, with unresolved D. This CDR3 is built from 11 residues. Trimming cost V 4 bases and J 8 bases, with 5 bases left between them. Germline loops: CDR1 SGHDN, CDR2 FVKESK. DNA of the CDR3: TGTGCCAGCAGCCTAGCTGGGGAGCTGTTTTTT. Translation gives CASSLAGELFF.

The rearrangement uses TRBV5-4 and TRBJ2-2; D unresolved. The CDR3 loop spans 17 amino acids. From germline, CDR1 is SGHNT and CDR2 YYREEE (reference sequence). The V end was cut by 4 bases, the J end by 0 bases, with 16 bases between. CDR3 amino acids: CASSPKGRFSNTGELFF. The CDR3 nucleotides read TGTGCCAGCAGCCCGAAGGGAAGGTTTTCGAACACCGGGGAGCTGTTTTTT.

The chain has TRBV9 and TRBJ2-2, with 10 nucleotides matching TRBD1. V gave up 0 bases and J gave up 3 bases; unmatched junction bases: 8. This CDR3 is built from 18 residues. Germline V gene sequence: CDR1 SGDLS, CDR2 YYNGEE. The CDR3 loop is CASSVEEGTGAYTGELFF. Here the CDR3 DNA reads TGTGCCAGCAGCGTAGAAGAGGGGACAGGGGCTTACACCGGGGAGCTGTTTTTT.

The V call is TRBV11-2, the J call TRBJ2-7, with TRBD2 matching over 11 bases. Germline V gives CDR1 SGHAT, CDR2 FQNNGV. This CDR3 comprises 14 residues. V was clipped by 5 bases and J by 2 bases; unmatched bases: 2. CDR3 nucleotides: TGTGCCAGCAGCGCTAGCGGGGGGACCTACGAGCAGTACTTC. Translating it yields CASSASGGTYEQYF. Complete variable domain (other parts from reference TRBV11-2 and TRBJ2-7): EAGVAQSPRYKIIEKRQSVAFWCNPISGHATLYWYQQILGQGPKLLIQFQNNGVVDDSQLPKDRFSAERLKGVDSTLKIQPAKLEDSAVYLCASSASGGTYEQYFGPGTRLTVT.

The chain combines TRBV27 with TRBJ1-2; no clear D. CDR1 and CDR2 (germline): MNHEY, SMNVEV (reference sequence). The CDR3 covers 13 residues. With 6 bases removed from V and 3 bases from J, the gap between germline ends came to 11 bases. This CDR3 reads CASRSLQDYGYTF. In DNA, the CDR3 is TGTGCCAGCAGGTCCCTCCAAGACTATGGCTACACCTTC.

The V call is TRBV11-2, the J call TRBJ2-2; TRBD2 matches 8 bases. Looked up from germline, CDR1 is SGHAT and CDR2 is FQNNGV. The CDR3 contains 15 residues. The V gene end was trimmed by 5 bases and the J gene end by 4 bases; junction bases not matched to a gene: 6. Here the CDR3 reads CASSPGLGGTGELFF. The DNA of the CDR3 is TGTGCCAGCAGCCCGGGACTAGGCGGCACCGGGGAGCTGTTTTTT.

J is TRBJ2-1 and V is TRBV11-3; no clear D. CDR1 and CDR2 (germline): SGHNT, YENEEA. The CDR3 runs 13 residues. Deletions cut 0 bases from V and 7 bases from J, with 7 bases between. CDR3 nucleotides: TGTGCCAGCAGCTTAGATGTAACGAATGAGCAGTTCTTC. It is translated as CASSLDVTNEQFF.

V is TRBV5-1 and J is TRBJ2-5; TRBD2 might be the D (5 bases). This CDR3 contains 15 residues. CDR1 and CDR2 from the germline V gene are SGHRS and YFSETQ. V shed 1 base and J shed 5 bases, with 15 bases lying between them. In nucleotides, the CDR3 is TGCGCCAGCAGCTTGCTCGGGGTCGCGTCGGAGACCCAGTACTTC. It encodes CASSLLGVASETQYF.

This clone was counted once. The chain recombines TRBV5-4 with TRBJ2-3; 10 nucleotides agree with TRBD1. The CDR3 has 14 amino acids. Germline-derived CDR1 and CDR2 are SGHNT and YYREEE (reference sequence). With 4 bases clipped from V and 4 bases from J, the junction kept 3 bases outside the gene matches. The CDR3: CASSRGQGADTQYF. Written as DNA, the CDR3 is TGTGCCAGCAGCAGAGGACAGGGGGCAGATACGCAGTATTTT.

The chain recombines TRBV7-2 with TRBJ2-1; TRBD2 aligns across 7 bases. The V segment lost 2 bases and the J segment 3 bases; nucleotides outside the gene matches: 7. This CDR3 region has 16 residues. The germline gives CDR1 SGHTA, CDR2 FQGNSA. The CDR3 DNA reads as TGTGCCAGCAGCTTACGTAGCGGGTCCTTCTACAATGAGCAGTTCTTC. The encoded protein is CASSLRSGSFYNEQFF.

The V and J genes are TRBV4-3 and TRBJ2-2; D is unresolved. The CDR3 is made up of 16 amino acids. The ends were cut back, 3 bases at V and 0 bases at J, with 11 bases in the middle. Germline loops: CDR1 LGHNA, CDR2 YSLEER. The CDR3 protein is CASSQSVYANTGELFF. The CDR3 DNA reads as TGCGCCAGCAGCCAGTCAGTTTACGCGAACACCGGGGAGCTGTTTTTT.